The 21 T cell receptor beta chains below all came from one sample that was sequenced in a study of Graves' ophthalmopathy and Graves' hyperthyroidism. Investigators amplified TCR beta CDR3 regions from RNA transcripts. RT-PCR was first run with HTBI primers, then multiplex PCR in a second round. A single record per CDR3 protein comes from TCRdb applying MiXCR to the multiplex PCR reads. The sample includes around 670,000 distinct CDR3 sequences, around 40% of them seen just once. Specimen: peripheral blood. These receptors all stem from an adult man with Graves' ophthalmopathy.

At least ten counts were recorded for this clonotype. The V and J genes are TRBV25-1 and TRBJ1-4; D remains ambiguous. The CDR3 loop spans 15 amino acids. V lost 2 bases and J 4 bases, leaving 11 bases between the germline ends. Germline loops: CDR1 MGHDK, CDR2 SYGVNS. Here the CDR3 DNA reads TGTGCCAGCAGTGAAGGCGGGGTTAATAATGAAAAACTGTTTTTT. Translating it yields CASSEGGVNNEKLFF.

Note on this clonotype: The junction shows a germline mismatch at one end, possibly a read error. This chain joins TRBV7-9 and TRBJ1-2; TRBD1 agrees at 7 bases. Germline values: CDR1 SEHNR, CDR2 FQNEAQ (reference sequence). The CDR3 is 15 residues long. The CDR3 nucleotides read TGTGCCAGCAGACATTCGACAGGGAATAACCATGGCTACACCTTC. This gives the protein CASRHSTGNNHGYTF.

This clonotype was seen a single time. The CDR3, as DNA: TGTGCCACCAGCAGGGGGGGGGCCTTTCAGCCCCAGCATTTT. It translates to CATSRGGAFQPQHF. The V call is TRBV15, the J call TRBJ1-5; D perhaps matches TRBD1 (6 bases). Germline V lookup: CDR1 LNHNV, CDR2 YYDKDF (reference sequence). The CDR3 covers 14 residues. V lost 3 bases and J lost 6, with 12 bases in between.

Note on this clonotype: Without the conserved terminal phenylalanine or tryptophan, this CDR3 likely stems from a read error. The chain links TRBV19 to TRBJ2-7; TRBD1 or TRBD2 may be the D gene (7 bases each). Trimming pared 5 bases from V and 6 bases from J, leaving 17 bases between. The germline V gene has CDR1 LNHDA and CDR2 SQIVND (reference sequence). This CDR3 region has 14 residues. This CDR3 reads CASSAQGGTCEQYL. The CDR3 DNA is TGTGCCAGTAGTGCCCAGGGGGGGACCTGCGAGCAGTACCTC.

This clonotype came up many times. This chain connects TRBV2 to TRBJ1-4; tentative D call: TRBD1 (5 bases). Trimming removed 10 bases at V and 8 bases at J, with 26 bases between. This CDR3 region has 16 residues. From germline, CDR1 is SNHLY and CDR2 FYNNEI. As DNA, the CDR3 is TGTGCCACCCAAAGGGAGCGAGGGGCAGGAAAAGAAAAACTGTTTTTT. Amino acids: CATQRERGAGKEKLFF. Combining the CDR3 with reference TRBV2 and TRBJ1-4 gives the whole variable domain EPEVTQTPSHQVTQMGQEVILRCVPISNHLYFYWYRQILGQKVEFLVSFYNNEISEKSEIFDDQFSVERPDGSNFTLKIRSTKLEDSAMYFCATQRERGAGKEKLFFGSGTQLSVL.

This clonotype has more than one count but fewer than ten. V usage is TRBV2 and J usage is TRBJ2-7, with D maybe TRBD2 (5 bases). Trimming removed 6 bases at V and 3 bases at J, with 12 bases between. Looked up from germline, CDR1 is SNHLY and CDR2 is FYNNEI. The CDR3 runs to 13 residues. The CDR3 coding sequence is TGTGCCAGCAGCCAAGCGGCAAGCTACGAGCAGTACTTC. Translation: CASSQAASYEQYF.

Comment on this clonotype: This likely comes from a read error, as the CDR3 has no conserved phenylalanine or tryptophan at its end. J is TRBJ2-6 and V is TRBV12-3 or TRBV12-4; D is ambiguous. V was pared by 1 base and J by 1 base, with 5 bases between. The CDR3 totals 15 residues. The CDR3 nucleotides read TGTGCCAGCAGTTTAGGAGGTTCTGGGGCCAACGTCCTGACTTCC. Translating gives CASSLGGSGANVLTS.

The CDR3 region is CASSQVTGDEKLFF. The CDR3 DNA reads as TGTGCCAGCAGCCAAGTTACGGGGGATGAAAAACTGTTTTTT. This rearrangement joins TRBV4-2 to TRBJ1-4; weak D call: TRBD1 (5 bases). This CDR3 has 14 amino acids. The V gene's germline CDR1 is LGHNA and CDR2 YNFKEQ. V was pared by 1 base and J by 6 bases, with 9 bases between.

This clonotype was counted only a few times. This chain uses TRBV29-1 with TRBJ2-2; D gene uncertain. Germline values: CDR1 SQVTM, CDR2 ANQGSEA. The CDR3 has 13 residues. Trimming cost V 1 base and J 1 base, with 4 bases left between them. The CDR3 spells CSVEVENTGELFF. As DNA, the CDR3 is TGCAGCGTTGAAGTTGAGAACACCGGGGAGCTGTTTTTT.

This clonotype occurred many times. The chain joins TRBV15 to TRBJ2-7; 7 positions agree with TRBD2. V lost 2 bases and J lost 7; bases outside the gene matches: 17. Germline values: CDR1 LNHNV, CDR2 YYDKDF (reference sequence). The CDR3 sequence is 17 residues long. CDR3: CATSRTYTRGIVREQYF. Here the CDR3 DNA reads TGTGCCACCAGCAGAACTTATACGCGGGGGATTGTGAGGGAGCAGTACTTC.

The chain carries TRBV10-3 and TRBJ1-2, with 8 bases fitting TRBD1. This CDR3 contains 15 residues. Looked up from germline, CDR1 is ENHRY and CDR2 is SYGVKD. V dropped 10 bases and J dropped 2; count of bases not matched to a gene: 12. The CDR3 DNA reads TGTGCCAGCAGGGAAGCAGGGACAGGAAACTATGGCTACACCTTC. Translation gives CASREAGTGNYGYTF.

V gene TRBV29-1 combines with J gene TRBJ2-3; no clear D. With 3 bases removed from V and 2 bases from J, the gap between germline ends came to 6 bases. Germline assignment: CDR1 SQVTM and CDR2 ANQGSEA. The CDR3 extends over 12 amino acids. The chain's CDR3 is CSVDRITDTQYF. The CDR3 nucleotides are TGCAGCGTTGACAGAATCACAGATACGCAGTATTTT.

The J gene is TRBJ2-2, the V gene TRBV10-3; D is possibly TRBD1 (6 bases). V was trimmed by 5 bases and J by 0 bases, leaving 10 bases between them. CDR3 length: 15 amino acids. Looked up from germline, CDR1 is ENHRY and CDR2 is SYGVKD. The CDR3 DNA sequence: TGTGCCATCAGTCAGGGGCCTGCGAACACCGGGGAGCTGTTTTTT. Translation gives CAISQGPANTGELFF.

CDR3 bases: TGTGCCAGCAGCTTGGCGGGTTTCGAAGCTTTCTTT. This gives the protein CASSLAGFEAFF. The chain links TRBV7-2 to TRBJ1-1; D is unclear. The CDR3 is made up of 12 amino acids. Germline V gene data show CDR1 as SGHTA and CDR2 as FQGNSA. Trimming pared 3 bases from V and 8 bases from J, leaving 10 bases between. The entire variable domain, with the rest obtained from reference TRBV7-2 and TRBJ1-1, is as follows: GAGVSQSPSNKVTEKGKDVELRCDPISGHTALYWYRQSLGQGLEFLIYFQGNSAPDKSGLPSDRFSAERTGGSVSTLTIQRTQQEDSAVYLCASSLAGFEAFFGQGTRLTVV.

This rearrangement joins TRBV7-2 to TRBJ1-5, with 12 bases that match TRBD1. CDR1 is SGHTA, CDR2 FQGNSA, per germline. There are 16 residues in the CDR3. Losses at the gene ends were 5 bases for V and 7 bases for J; bases not matched to a gene: 9. The CDR3 loop reads CASSKTGTGGGQPQHF. CDR3 coding DNA: TGTGCCAGCAGCAAAACCGGGACAGGGGGCGGACAGCCCCAGCATTTT.

This clonotype was seen a single time. The chain joins TRBV11-1 to TRBJ2-6; 10 bases map to TRBD1. The CDR3 has 18 amino acids. Trimming cost V 3 bases and J 0 bases; bases outside gene matches: 5. Germline CDR1 and CDR2: SGHAT and FQDESV (reference sequence). This chain's CDR3 is CASSFRTGGNSGANVLTF. CDR3 sequence (DNA): TGTGCCAGCAGCTTCCGGACAGGGGGGAACTCTGGGGCCAACGTCCTGACTTTC. Full variable domain (remainder filled in from reference TRBV11-1 and TRBJ2-6): EAEVAQSPRYKITEKSQAVAFWCDPISGHATLYWYRQILGQGPELLVQFQDESVVDDSQLPKDRFSAERLKGVDSTLKIQPAELGDSAMYLCASSFRTGGNSGANVLTFGAGSRLTVL.

Ten or more counts support this clonotype. The chain combines TRBV11-2 with TRBJ2-5; 7 bases agree with TRBD2. CDR3 length equals 14 residues. The trim removed 0 bases at V and 3 bases at J, leaving 1 base unmatched. The V gene's germline CDR1 is SGHAT and CDR2 FQNNGV. CDR3 sequence (DNA): TGTGCCAGCAGCTTAGAGCTAGCGGAAGAGACCCAGTACTTC. Amino acids: CASSLELAEETQYF.

At least ten counts were recorded for this clonotype. V is TRBV19 and J is TRBJ2-5, with D unclear. There are 14 residues in the CDR3. Between the trimmed V and J ends, which lost 5 bases and 5 bases, there was a span of 15 bases. The germline CDR1 and CDR2 sequences are LNHDA and SQIVND (reference sequence). In DNA, the CDR3 is TGTGCCAGTAGTCCCCCGGGCAGTTGGGAGACCCAGTACTTC. It encodes CASSPPGSWETQYF.

This clonotype was recorded at least ten times. The rearrangement links TRBV7-2 to TRBJ1-4; possible D gene TRBD1, 5 bases. Between the trimmed V and J ends, which lost 5 bases and 8 bases, there was a span of 12 bases. Germline CDR1 is SGHTA and CDR2 is FQGNSA. There are 13 residues in the CDR3. CDR3 region: CASSIGGEEKLFF. CDR3 nucleotides: TGTGCCAGCAGCATCGGGGGTGAGGAAAAACTGTTTTTT.

The chain links TRBV29-1 to TRBJ1-1, with 9 nucleotides matching TRBD1. Losses at the gene ends were 0 bases for V and 5 bases for J; bases not matched to a gene: 4. Germline CDR1 SQVTM, CDR2 ANQGSEA. There are 14 residues in the CDR3. The CDR3 DNA reads as TGCAGCGTTGAAGATACAGGGGGCCGGACTGAAGCTTTCTTT. Translated: CSVEDTGGRTEAFF.

This clonotype was seen only once. Relative to the germline gene, one junction end is altered; a read error may explain this. V is TRBV7-9 and J is TRBJ1-1; 10 nucleotides agree with TRBD1. CDR3 length: 15 residues. CDR1 and CDR2 (germline): SEHNR, FQNEAQ (reference sequence). The CDR3 region is CASSFVGQGVLEAFF. The CDR3 nucleotides are TGCGCCAGCAGCTTTGTCGGACAGGGGGTTCTTGAAGCTTTCTTT.